Listed here are 24 T cell receptor beta chains from one sample, sequenced in a study of blood T cell repertoires in COVID-19. The table came from immunoSEQ multiplex PCR; TCRdb's copy has only in-frame clones and leaves some out. The data contain around 210,000 clones, 84% of them singletons. The sequenced sample was peripheral blood. The receptors come from a human donor in a cohort sampled during active COVID-19.

The chain has TRBV3-1 (or the pseudogene TRBV3-2) and TRBJ2-5; TRBD2 matches 9 bases. With 2 bases clipped from V and 5 bases from J, the junction kept 12 bases outside the gene matches. The CDR3 contains 17 residues. Germline V gene sequence: CDR1 LGHDT, CDR2 YNNKEL (reference sequence). The CDR3 sequence is CASSQYHGGRAAETQYF. The CDR3 region has the DNA TGTGCCAGCAGCCAATACCATGGCGGGAGGGCCGCGGAGACCCAGTACTTC.

J is TRBJ1-1 and V is TRBV3-1 (or the pseudogene TRBV3-2), with unresolved D. With 1 base removed from V and 5 bases from J, the gap between germline ends came to 11 bases. CDR3 length: 14 amino acids. Germline CDR1 is LGHDT and CDR2 is YNNKEL (reference sequence). CDR3 protein: CASSQGGVQTEAFF. CDR3 in DNA: TGTGCCAGCAGCCAAGGGGGAGTCCAGACTGAAGCTTTCTTT.

V is TRBV28 and J is TRBJ2-7; D may be TRBD2 (6 bases). The CDR3 is 12 residues long. V lost 7 bases and J lost 6, with 13 bases in between. Germline V CDR1 and CDR2: MDHEN, SYDVKM. The CDR3 DNA sequence: TGTGCCAGCACCCCGGGACTCTCCGAGCAGTACTTC. This encodes CASTPGLSEQYF.

This clone was observed a single time. The V call is TRBV5-1, the J call TRBJ2-7; 11 bases are shared with TRBD2. V gave up 4 bases and J gave up 2 bases; unmatched junction bases: 5. Germline CDR1 reads SGHRS; CDR2 reads YFSETQ. The CDR3 spans 15 residues. The CDR3: CASSGGLAVPYEQYF. DNA of the CDR3: TGCGCCAGCAGCGGGGGACTAGCGGTACCCTACGAGCAGTACTTC. Complete variable domain (other parts from reference TRBV5-1 and TRBJ2-7): KAGVTQTPRYLIKTRGQQVTLSCSPISGHRSVSWYQQTPGQGLQFLFEYFSETQRNKGNFPGRFSGRQFSNSRSEMNVSTLELGDSALYLCASSGGLAVPYEQYFGPGTRLTVT.

This sequence joins TRBV6-5 and TRBJ2-7; D unclear. V shed 2 bases and J shed 5 bases, with 10 bases lying between them. Germline-derived CDR1 and CDR2 are MNHEY and SVGAGI. This CDR3 contains 13 residues. The CDR3 is CASSYRGSHEQYF. As DNA, the CDR3 is TGTGCCAGCAGTTACAGAGGTTCCCACGAGCAGTACTTC.

As DNA, the CDR3 is TGTGCCAGCAGCCTCCTAGCGGGAGGAACCACAGATACGCAGTATTTT. Amino acids: CASSLLAGGTTDTQYF. The chain employs TRBV7-9 and TRBJ2-3; 11 bases fit TRBD2. The trim removed 5 bases at V and 2 bases at J, leaving 6 bases unmatched. The CDR3 extends over 16 amino acids. Germline CDR1 SEHNR, CDR2 FQNEAQ (reference sequence).

The chain carries TRBV2 and TRBJ2-1; 8 bases are a match to TRBD1. This CDR3 has 14 amino acids. The V segment lost 6 bases and the J segment 9 bases; nucleotides outside the gene matches: 10. Per germline, CDR1 SNHLY and CDR2 FYNNEI. The CDR3 spells CASRTDREEGEQFF. CDR3 nucleotide sequence: TGTGCCAGCAGAACGGACAGGGAAGAAGGTGAGCAGTTCTTC.

The V gene is TRBV4-1, the J gene TRBJ2-5, with D possibly matching TRBD2 (5 bases). The CDR3 loop spans 13 amino acids. The V gene's germline CDR1 is MGHRA and CDR2 YSYEKL. V gave up 3 bases and J gave up 3 bases, with 8 bases separating them. DNA of the CDR3: TGCGCCAGCAGCCATGGACTCGAAGAGACCCAGTACTTC. Translated: CASSHGLEETQYF.

In this sample, this clone turned up a few times. This sequence joins TRBV27 and TRBJ2-5, with 7 nucleotides matching TRBD1. Looked up from germline, CDR1 is MNHEY and CDR2 is SMNVEV (reference sequence). The CDR3 has 11 amino acids. V was clipped by 9 bases and J by 3 bases; unmatched bases: 1. For the CDR3, the DNA is TGTGCCAGAGGGACAGAAGAGACCCAGTACTTC. Amino acid sequence: CARGTEETQYF.

The V and J genes are TRBV5-5 and TRBJ2-7, with 7 bases identical to TRBD1. Unmatched junction bases numbered 11, after V lost 3 bases and J lost 2 bases. The germline gives CDR1 SGHKS, CDR2 YYEKEE (reference sequence). The CDR3 has 16 residues. In DNA form, the CDR3 reads TGTGCCAGCAGCTCAAGAGGGGGCGCGATTACCTACGAGCAGTACTTC. Its protein product is CASSSRGGAITYEQYF.

The chain joins TRBV12-3 or TRBV12-4 to TRBJ1-2, with TRBD1 matching over 9 bases. The CDR3 has 13 residues. Trimming cost V 5 bases and J 7 bases; bases outside gene matches: 5. Here the CDR3 reads CASSPGQGGGYTF. The CDR3 region has the DNA TGTGCCAGCAGTCCGGGACAGGGAGGTGGCTACACCTTC.

The chain is built from TRBV27 and TRBJ1-1; D perhaps matches TRBD1 (5 bases). V was trimmed by 3 bases and J by 8 bases, leaving 10 bases between them. This CDR3 contains 12 residues. The germline CDR1 and CDR2 sequences are MNHEY and SMNVEV (reference sequence). CDR3 region: CASSFGGGEAFF. Written as DNA, the CDR3 is TGTGCCAGCAGTTTTGGGGGAGGGGAAGCTTTCTTT.

J is TRBJ2-7 and V is TRBV7-2; 10 bases line up with TRBD1. Germline-derived CDR1 and CDR2 are SGHTA and FQGNSA. J was trimmed by 5 bases and V by 5 bases; bases with no gene match: 3. The CDR3 covers 13 residues. The DNA of the CDR3 is TGTGCCAGCAGCATTGGGACAGGGGACGAGCAGTACTTC. It encodes CASSIGTGDEQYF.

J is TRBJ2-7 and V is TRBV6-1; TRBD2 matches 9 bases. Germline CDR1 MNHNS, CDR2 SASEGT. After removal of 0 bases from V and 1 base from J, the junction contained 16 bases not matched to a gene. This CDR3 has 20 residues. CDR3 region: CASSEAPIGAGGPKSYEQYF. CDR3 DNA sequence: TGTGCCAGCAGTGAAGCGCCGATCGGTGCGGGAGGGCCGAAGTCCTACGAGCAGTACTTC.

This chain links TRBV2 with TRBJ1-1, with D perhaps matching TRBD1 (6 bases). V lost 6 bases to trimming and J lost 5 bases, with 13 bases between them. From germline, CDR1 is SNHLY and CDR2 FYNNEI. CDR3 length equals 13 residues. DNA of the CDR3: TGTGCCAGCAGCGCGGACAGTGGGACTGAAGCTTTCTTT. As protein: CASSADSGTEAFF.

The rearrangement links TRBV28 to TRBJ2-5; 7 bases agree with TRBD2. This CDR3 comprises 13 residues. CDR1 MDHEN and CDR2 SYDVKM come from the germline V gene. Losses at the gene ends were 6 bases for V and 5 bases for J; bases not matched to a gene: 6. This CDR3 reads CASSLAVPETQYF. CDR3 nucleotide sequence: TGTGCCAGCAGCCTAGCGGTCCCCGAGACCCAGTACTTC.

In this sample, this clone turned up a few times. The V call is TRBV15, the J call TRBJ2-3; 14 bases align to TRBD2. The V and J ends lost 0 bases and 2 bases, in that order; junction bases with no gene match: 4. The CDR3 runs 18 residues. Germline V gives CDR1 LNHNV, CDR2 YYDKDF (reference sequence). The CDR3 reads CATSRERTSGGLTDTQYF. The CDR3 region has the DNA TGTGCCACCAGCAGAGAAAGGACTAGCGGGGGGCTCACAGATACGCAGTATTTT.

This sequence joins TRBV28 and TRBJ1-4; D ambiguous. The CDR3 contains 16 residues. The germline V gene has CDR1 MDHEN and CDR2 SYDVKM. The germline V and J ends were trimmed by 4 bases and 4 bases, with 16 bases remaining between them. Here the CDR3 DNA reads TGTGCCAGCAGTTACCCCGCCGGGGAAAATAATGAAAAACTGTTTTTT. This sequence encodes CASSYPAGENNEKLFF. The full variable domain, its missing parts supplied by reference TRBV28 and TRBJ1-4, is DVKVTQSSRYLVKRTGEKVFLECVQDMDHENMFWYRQDPGLGLRLIYFSYDVKMKEKGDIPEGYSVSREKKERFSLILESASTNQTSMYLCASSYPAGENNEKLFFGSGTQLSVL.

This clone appeared once. The J gene is TRBJ1-4, the V gene TRBV11-1, with a possible D match to TRBD1 (6 bases). The CDR3 consists of 13 residues. Germline V gene data show CDR1 as SGHAT and CDR2 as FQDESV (reference sequence). V was cut by 1 base and J by 7 bases, with 7 bases left in between. The CDR3 bases are TGTGCCAGCAGCTTAGGGACAGCTGAAAAACTGTTTTTT. Its translation: CASSLGTAEKLFF.

This clone was observed a handful of times. The chain carries TRBV9 and TRBJ1-6; D is unresolved. Germline assignment: CDR1 SGDLS and CDR2 YYNGEE. V lost 0 bases and J lost 7, with 8 bases in between. CDR3 length equals 14 residues. The DNA for the CDR3 is TGTGCCAGCAGCGTAGCCGCCGAGAATTCACCCCTCCACTTT. Translating it yields CASSVAAENSPLHF. The variable domain in full, with the rest retrieved from reference TRBV9 and TRBJ1-6, is DSGVTQTPKHLITATGQRVTLRCSPRSGDLSVYWYQQSLDQGLQFLIQYYNGEERAKGNILERFSAQQFPDLHSELNLSSLELGDSALYFCASSVAAENSPLHFGNGTRLTVT.

The V call is TRBV9, the J call TRBJ2-2; tentatively, D is TRBD1 (5 bases). The germline gives CDR1 SGDLS, CDR2 YYNGEE. V lost 0 bases, J lost 6 bases, and 12 bases lay in between. The CDR3 contains 15 residues. The CDR3 DNA sequence: TGTGCCAGCAGCGTAGATAAGGGGTGGGCCGGGGAGCTGTTTTTT. It translates to CASSVDKGWAGELFF.

The chain recombines TRBV29-1 with TRBJ1-2, with D possibly being TRBD1 (6 bases). The CDR3 consists of 13 residues. Per germline, CDR1 SQVTM and CDR2 ANQGSEA. Trimming took off 3 bases at V and 6 bases at J, with 14 bases between the two ends. CDR3 sequence: CSVERGTGNGYTF. Here the CDR3 DNA reads TGCAGCGTTGAGAGAGGTACAGGGAATGGCTACACCTTC.

The chain combines TRBV20-1 with TRBJ2-7; no definite D call. The V end lost 3 bases, the J end lost 3 bases, and 15 bases lay between the germline ends. Germline assignment: CDR1 DFQATT and CDR2 SNEGSKA (reference sequence). The CDR3 contains 14 residues. Written as DNA, the CDR3 is TGCAGTGCTAGTAGCCCTAACCCCTACTACGAGCAGTACTTC. Its protein product is CSASSPNPYYEQYF.

The V gene is TRBV27, the J gene TRBJ1-3, with D possibly TRBD1 on 5 matching bases. The CDR3 is made up of 14 amino acids. In germline, CDR1 is MNHEY, CDR2 SMNVEV (reference sequence). Deletions cut 4 bases from V and 9 bases from J, with 16 bases between. The CDR3 DNA follows: TGTGCCAGCAGTTCCGGTTTGGGGGGAGGCACCATATATTTT. Its protein is CASSSGLGGGTIYF.